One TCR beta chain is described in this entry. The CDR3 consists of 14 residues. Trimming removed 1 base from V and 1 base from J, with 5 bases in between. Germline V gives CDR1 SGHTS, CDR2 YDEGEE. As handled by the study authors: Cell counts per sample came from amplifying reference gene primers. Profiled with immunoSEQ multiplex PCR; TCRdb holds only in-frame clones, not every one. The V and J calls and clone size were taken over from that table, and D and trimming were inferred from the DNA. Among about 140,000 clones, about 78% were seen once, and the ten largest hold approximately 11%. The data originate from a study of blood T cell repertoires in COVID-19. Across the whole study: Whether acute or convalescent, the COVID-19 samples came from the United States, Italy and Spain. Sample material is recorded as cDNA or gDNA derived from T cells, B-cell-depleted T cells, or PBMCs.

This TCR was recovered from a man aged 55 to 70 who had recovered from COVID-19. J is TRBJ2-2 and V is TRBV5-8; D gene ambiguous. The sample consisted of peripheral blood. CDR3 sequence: CASSLSRNTGELFF. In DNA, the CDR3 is TGTGCCAGCAGCTTGTCCAGGAACACCGGGGAGCTGTTTTTT.